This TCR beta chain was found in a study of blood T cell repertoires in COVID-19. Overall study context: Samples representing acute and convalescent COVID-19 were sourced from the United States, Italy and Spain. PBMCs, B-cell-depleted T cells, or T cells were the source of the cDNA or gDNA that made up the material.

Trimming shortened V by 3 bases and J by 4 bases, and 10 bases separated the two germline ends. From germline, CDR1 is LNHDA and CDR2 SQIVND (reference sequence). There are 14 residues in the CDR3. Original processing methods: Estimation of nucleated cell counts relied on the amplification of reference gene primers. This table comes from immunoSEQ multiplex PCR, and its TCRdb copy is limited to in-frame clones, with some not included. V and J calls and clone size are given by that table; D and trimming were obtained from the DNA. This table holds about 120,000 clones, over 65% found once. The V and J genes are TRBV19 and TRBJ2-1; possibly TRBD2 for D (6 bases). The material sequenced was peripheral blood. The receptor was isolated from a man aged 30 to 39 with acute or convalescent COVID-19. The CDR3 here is CASSIVAEYNEQFF. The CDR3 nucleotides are TGTGCCAGTAGTATTGTAGCGGAATACAATGAGCAGTTCTTC.